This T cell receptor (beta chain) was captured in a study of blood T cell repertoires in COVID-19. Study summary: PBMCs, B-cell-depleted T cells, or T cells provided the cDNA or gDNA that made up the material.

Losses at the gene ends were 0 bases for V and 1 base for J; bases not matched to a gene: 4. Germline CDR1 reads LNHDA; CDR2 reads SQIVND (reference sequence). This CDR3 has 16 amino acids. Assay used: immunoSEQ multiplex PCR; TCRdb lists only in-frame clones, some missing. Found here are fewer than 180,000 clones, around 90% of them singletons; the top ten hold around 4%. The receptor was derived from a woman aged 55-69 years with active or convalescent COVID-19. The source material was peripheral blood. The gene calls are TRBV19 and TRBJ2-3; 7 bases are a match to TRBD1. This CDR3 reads CASSIETGLRTDTQYF. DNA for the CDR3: TGTGCCAGTAGTATAGAGACAGGGCTCCGCACAGATACGCAGTATTTT.